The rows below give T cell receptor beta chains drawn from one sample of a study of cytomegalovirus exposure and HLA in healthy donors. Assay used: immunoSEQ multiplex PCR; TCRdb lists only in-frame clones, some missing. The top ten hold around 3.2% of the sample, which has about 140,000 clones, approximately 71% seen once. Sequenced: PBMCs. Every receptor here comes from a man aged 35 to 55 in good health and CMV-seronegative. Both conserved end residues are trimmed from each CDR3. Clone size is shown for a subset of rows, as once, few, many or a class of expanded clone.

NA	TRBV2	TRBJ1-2	ASRERGNGYT
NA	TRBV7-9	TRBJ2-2	ASSFPQGTQTPGELF
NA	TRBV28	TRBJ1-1	ASSPGTGGASAF
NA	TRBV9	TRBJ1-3	ASSEPGDPGNTIY
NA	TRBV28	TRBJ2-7	ASSLPQVRSYEQY
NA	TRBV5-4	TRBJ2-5	ASSLANRETQY
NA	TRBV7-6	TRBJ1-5	ASSRGLNNQPQH
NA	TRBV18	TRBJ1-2	ASSPGAGYGYT
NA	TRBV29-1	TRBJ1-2	SVGGLDGYT
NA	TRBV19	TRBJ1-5	ASSWTGGQPQH
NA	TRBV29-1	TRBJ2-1	SVVAGGYNEQF
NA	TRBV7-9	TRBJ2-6	ASSLGGGLDVLT
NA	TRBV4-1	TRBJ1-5	ASRLVWDRGNQPQH
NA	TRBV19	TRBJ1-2	ASSSRGRYGYT
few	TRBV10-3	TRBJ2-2	AISDPAGELF
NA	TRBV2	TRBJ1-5	ASSDRGLGNQPQH
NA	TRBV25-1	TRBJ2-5	ASSFPGRGETQY
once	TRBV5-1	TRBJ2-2	ASSLGTNTGELF
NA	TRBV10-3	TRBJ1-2	AIRTGGMEHGYT
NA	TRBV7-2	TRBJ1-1	ASSLERGTEAF
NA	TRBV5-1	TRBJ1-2	VSSPGQESLYYGYT
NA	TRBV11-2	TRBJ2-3	ASTREAGVQDTQY
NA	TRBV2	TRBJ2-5	ASSQQGGKETQY
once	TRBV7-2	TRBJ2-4	ASSLGSGFRNIQY
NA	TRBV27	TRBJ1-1	ASSSRLYRWLNTEAF
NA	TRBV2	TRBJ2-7	ASSGTGGREQY
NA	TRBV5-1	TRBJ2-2	ASGARAPSTGELF
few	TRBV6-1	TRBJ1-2	ASSEIRDYGYT
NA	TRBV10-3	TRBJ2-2	AISWEVSTPNTGELF
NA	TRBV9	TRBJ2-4	ASSVGAGVGNIQY
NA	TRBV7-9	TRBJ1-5	ASSFNLSPQH
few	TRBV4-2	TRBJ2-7	ASSQVRGYYEQY
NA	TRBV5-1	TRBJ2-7	ASSIRTGAFYEQY
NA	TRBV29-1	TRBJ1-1	SGQTGMPNTEAF
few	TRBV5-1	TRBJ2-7	ASSLGGGMSYEQY
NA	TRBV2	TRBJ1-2	ASSEALGGLNYGYT
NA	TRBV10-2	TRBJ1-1	ASSLSYNTEAF
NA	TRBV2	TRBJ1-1	ASSERGGTEAF
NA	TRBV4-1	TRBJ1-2	ASRIQGIPIYGYT
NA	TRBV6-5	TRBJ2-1	ASRLAGGTYNEQF
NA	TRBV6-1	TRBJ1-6	ASRQYNSPLH
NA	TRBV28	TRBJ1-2	ASSWGTANYGYT
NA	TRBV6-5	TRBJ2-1	ASTSRGISYNEQF
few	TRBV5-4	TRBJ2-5	ASSDQTGGETQY
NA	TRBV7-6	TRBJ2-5	ASSLTSGGAKRETQY
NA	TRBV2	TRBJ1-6	ASSDVTGGGGSPLH
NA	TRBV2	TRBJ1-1	ASATNLNTEAF
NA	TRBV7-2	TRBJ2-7	ASRSDTPNEQY
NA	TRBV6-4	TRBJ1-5	ASSAEANQPQH
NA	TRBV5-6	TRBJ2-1	ASSVGQAYNEQF
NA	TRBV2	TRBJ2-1	ASSGGTSMYNEQF
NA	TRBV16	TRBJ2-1	ASSERDRAFNEQF
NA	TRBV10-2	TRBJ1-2	ASSDHRGGGYT
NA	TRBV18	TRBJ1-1	ASSEGEGAGTEAF
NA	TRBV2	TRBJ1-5	ASRKDSFNQPQH